These 14 T cell receptor beta chains originate from one sample sequenced in a study of blood T cell repertoires in COVID-19. The assay was immunoSEQ multiplex PCR, and TCRdb's table has in-frame clones only and misses some. Of some 260,000 clones in the sample, approximately 90% were seen once. The sequenced material came from peripheral blood. These receptors all stem from a woman aged 40 to 55 who had recovered from COVID-19.

Only a few counts were recorded for this clone. J is TRBJ1-4 and V is TRBV15; 7 bases map to TRBD1. J gave up 10 bases and V 1 base, and 6 bases lay outside the gene matches. The CDR3 runs 14 residues. CDR1 and CDR2 (germline): LNHNV, YYDKDF (reference sequence). CDR3 DNA: TGTGCCACCAGCAGAGGCGGGACAGAGCCAAAACTGTTTTTT. Translating it yields CATSRGGTEPKLFF. The full variable domain, completed using reference TRBV15 and TRBJ1-4, is DAMVIQNPRYQVTQFGKPVTLSCSQTLNHNVMYWYQQKSSQAPKLLFHYYDKDFNNEADTPDNFQSRRPNTSFCFLDIRSPGLGDTAMYLCATSRGGTEPKLFFGSGTQLSVL.

The CDR3 loop reads CASSMGGSEPVLTYEQYV. The CDR3 DNA sequence: TGTGCCAGTAGTATGGGGGGGTCGGAGCCAGTACTAACCTACGAGCAGTACGTC. This rearrangement joins TRBV19 to TRBJ2-7, with 7 nucleotides matching TRBD2. Germline lookup yields CDR1 LNHDA and CDR2 SQIVND (reference sequence). There are 18 residues in the CDR3. The ends lost 3 bases at V and 2 bases at J; junction bases unmatched: 16.

The gene calls are TRBV24-1 and TRBJ2-1, with 11 positions matching TRBD2. The CDR3 has 13 residues. CDR1 is KGHDR and CDR2 is SFDVKD in the germline V gene. V dropped 9 bases and J dropped 9; count of bases not matched to a gene: 6. The CDR3 sequence: CATGGSGRAEQFF. The CDR3 DNA follows: TGTGCCACCGGGGGTAGCGGGAGGGCTGAGCAGTTCTTC.

V gene TRBV29-1 combines with J gene TRBJ2-3; TRBD2 matches at 9 bases. The germline V gene has CDR1 SQVTM and CDR2 ANQGSEA. The junction had 28 bases not matched to a gene; V was cut back by 4 bases and J by 5 bases. CDR3 size: 21 residues. The CDR3 here is CSVVVAVGAGGWHTLVDTQYF. CDR3 sequence (DNA): TGCAGCGTTGTTGTCGCGGTGGGGGCGGGAGGGTGGCACACATTAGTAGATACGCAGTATTTT.

This clone has only one observation. This sample includes further DNA sequences coding for the same CDR3. The rearrangement joins TRBV7-9 to TRBJ2-7; TRBD2 is a possible D gene (7 bases). Germline CDR1 and CDR2: SEHNR and FQNEAQ (reference sequence). The V gene lost 3 bases and the J gene lost 4 bases, with 13 bases spanning the gap. This CDR3 is 14 amino acids long. The CDR3 is CASSLGGQGYEQYF. CDR3 nucleotide sequence: TGTGCCAGCAGCTTGGGGGGGCAGGGATACGAGCAGTACTTC.

Only one count was recorded for this clone. This rearrangement joins TRBV7-6 to TRBJ2-5; D possibly corresponds to TRBD2 (5 bases). The CDR3 totals 17 residues. Germline V gives CDR1 SGHVS, CDR2 FNYEAQ. V lost 1 base and J lost 5, with 20 bases in between. CDR3 loop: CASSLGPEVGVVETQYF. CDR3 sequence (DNA): TGTGCCAGCAGCTTAGGGCCCGAGGTGGGAGTGGTGGAGACCCAGTACTTC.

CDR3 in amino acids: CASSWGTQYEQYV. CDR3 bases: TGTGCCAGCAGCTGGGGGACTCAGTACGAGCAGTACGTC. The rearrangement uses TRBV7-4 and TRBJ2-7; maybe TRBD2 (6 bases). The CDR3 spans 13 residues. Per germline, CDR1 SGHVT and CDR2 SQSDAQ. V lost 4 bases, J lost 4 bases, and 11 bases lay in between.

The chain carries TRBV5-1 and TRBJ2-1; TRBD2 matches 15 bases. Germline CDR1 is SGHRS and CDR2 is YFSETQ. Unmatched junction bases numbered 7, after V lost 4 bases and J lost 2 bases. The CDR3 is 18 residues long. The CDR3 region is CASSPGLAGGGPYNEQFF. The CDR3 DNA reads TGCGCCAGCAGCCCGGGACTAGCGGGAGGAGGCCCCTACAATGAGCAGTTCTTC. The variable domain in full, completed from reference TRBV5-1 and TRBJ2-1, reads KAGVTQTPRYLIKTRGQQVTLSCSPISGHRSVSWYQQTPGQGLQFLFEYFSETQRNKGNFPGRFSGRQFSNSRSEMNVSTLELGDSALYLCASSPGLAGGGPYNEQFFGPGTRLTVL.

The rearrangement joins TRBV27 to TRBJ1-2; D not certain. This CDR3 has 14 residues. Germline CDR1 MNHEY, CDR2 SMNVEV (reference sequence). V lost 3 bases to trimming and J lost 4 bases, with 12 bases between them. In nucleotides, the CDR3 is TGTGCCAGCAGTTTTTCGGGATGGTCCTATGGCTACACCTTC. Translation gives CASSFSGWSYGYTF.

The sample holds a few counts of this clone. The genes are TRBV5-4 and TRBJ2-2; TRBD2 is a possible D gene (7 bases). V shed 4 bases and J shed 4 bases, with 14 bases lying between them. This CDR3 has 15 amino acids. Per the germline V gene, CDR1 is SGHNT and CDR2 is YYREEE (reference sequence). In DNA, the CDR3 is TGTGCCAGCAGCCCGAGGGGGGGAGCCACCGGGGAGCTGTTTTTT. Translation: CASSPRGGATGELFF. Variable domain in full (rest from reference TRBV5-4 and TRBJ2-2): ETGVTQSPTHLIKTRGQQVTLRCSSQSGHNTVSWYQQALGQGPQFIFQYYREEENGRGNFPPRFSGLQFPNYSSELNVNALELDDSALYLCASSPRGGATGELFFGEGSRLTVL.

The V gene is TRBV12-3 or TRBV12-4, the J gene TRBJ2-7, with a possible D match to TRBD2 (5 bases). The CDR3 consists of 13 residues. V was shortened by 5 bases and J by 4 bases, with 12 bases between the two germline ends. The CDR3 here is CASSRSGLYEQYF. The CDR3 DNA follows: TGTGCCAGCAGTCGGTCGGGGTTATACGAGCAGTACTTC.

This clone appeared once. V is TRBV6-6 and J is TRBJ1-2; 10 bases line up with TRBD1. Looked up from germline, CDR1 is MNHNY and CDR2 is SVGAGI (reference sequence). V lost 11 bases, J lost 5 bases, and 2 bases stayed unmatched. The CDR3 contains 11 residues. In DNA, the CDR3 is TGTGCCGCGGGACAGGGGTATGGCTACACCTTC. Its translation is CAAGQGYGYTF.

This chain joins TRBV5-3 and TRBJ2-7; TRBD1 aligns across 9 bases. Being an ORF, TRBV5-3 has a function that is uncertain. J gave up 2 bases and V 4 bases, and 7 bases lay outside the gene matches. This CDR3 contains 15 residues. The CDR3 DNA follows: TGTGCCAGAAGCGCCCTCGGGGACAGGGCCTACGAGCAGTACTTC. Translated, it gives CARSALGDRAYEQYF.

This chain links TRBV19 with TRBJ1-1; maybe TRBD1 (5 bases). The CDR3 has 13 amino acids. Germline lookup yields CDR1 LNHDA and CDR2 SQIVND (reference sequence). V gave up 3 bases and J gave up 4 bases, with 9 bases separating them. CDR3: CASSMGTGTEAFF. Written as DNA, the CDR3 is TGTGCCAGTAGTATGGGTACAGGCACTGAAGCTTTCTTT.